These T cell receptor beta chains were read from a single sample in a study of cytomegalovirus exposure and HLA in healthy donors. Assay used: immunoSEQ multiplex PCR; TCRdb lists only in-frame clones, some missing. This sample has 170,000 or so clones; 85% occur once, and the top ten carry approximately 16%. The sample consisted of PBMCs. These TCRs come from a man between 18 and 29 years old in good health and CMV-seropositive. CDR3s include the opening cysteine and the closing phenylalanine or tryptophan. Fields, in order: CDR3 DNA, CDR3 protein, D gene, clone size, V gene, J gene. A D gene is named only where the DNA matches it firmly. Size values are once, few and many counts, or a class for expanded clones, and some rows have none.

DNA: TGTGCCAGTAGTATCGGACAGGGTGGAGATACGCAGTATTTT; CDR3: CASSIGQGGDTQYF; D: TRBD1; size: NA; V: TRBV19; J: TRBJ2-3
DNA: TGTGCCAGCCGTTCGGCAGGGCCAGAGAACTATGGCTACACCTTC; CDR3: CASRSAGPENYGYTF; D: NA; size: NA; V: TRBV28; J: TRBJ1-2
DNA: TGCGCCAGCAGCTTGGGTGGTCTATCTAGCACAGATACGCAGTATTTT; CDR3: CASSLGGLSSTDTQYF; D: NA; size: NA; V: TRBV5-1; J: TRBJ2-3
DNA: TGCGCCAGCAGCTCTGGACAGTGGGAGACCCAGTACTTC; CDR3: CASSSGQWETQYF; D: NA; size: NA; V: TRBV5-1; J: TRBJ2-5
DNA: TGTGCCAGCAGCTTAGGGACAGGGAGCTCCTACGAGCAGTACTTC; CDR3: CASSLGTGSSYEQYF; D: TRBD1; size: NA; V: TRBV11-2; J: TRBJ2-7
DNA: TGTGCCAGCAGCTTAAGCCAGGGGGCGACCAATGAGCAGTTCTTC; CDR3: CASSLSQGATNEQFF; D: TRBD1; size: NA; V: TRBV11-3; J: TRBJ2-1
DNA: TGTGCCAGCAGGATGGACAGCCCGAACACTGAAGCTTTCTTT; CDR3: CASRMDSPNTEAFF; D: NA; size: NA; V: TRBV2; J: TRBJ1-1
DNA: TGTGCCAGCTCACCAGGACTGGCCCAGAACACAGATACGCAGTATTTT; CDR3: CASSPGLAQNTDTQYF; D: NA; size: NA; V: TRBV18; J: TRBJ2-3
DNA: TGTGCCAGCAGCTTGACTAGCGGAATCCCTGGGGCCAACGTCCTGACTTTC; CDR3: CASSLTSGIPGANVLTF; D: TRBD2; size: once; V: TRBV5-8; J: TRBJ2-6
DNA: TGTGCCAGTAGTATGGTAGCGGGAACCGGGGAGCTGTTTTTT; CDR3: CASSMVAGTGELFF; D: TRBD2; size: few; V: TRBV19; J: TRBJ2-2
DNA: TGTGCCAGCAGTTTACGGGGTTCCAATGAGCAGTTCTTC; CDR3: CASSLRGSNEQFF; D: NA; size: NA; V: TRBV27; J: TRBJ2-1
DNA: TGTGCCAGCAGCTCGACGGGAGATACGCAGTATTTT; CDR3: CASSSTGDTQYF; D: NA; size: NA; V: TRBV7-3; J: TRBJ2-3
DNA: TGTGCCAGCAGCTTATGGGCGGGAGCCACAGATACGCAGTATTTT; CDR3: CASSLWAGATDTQYF; D: TRBD2; size: NA; V: TRBV7-2; J: TRBJ2-3
DNA: TGTGCCAGCAGTTTAGGCGGGGTAACCTACGAGCAGTACTTC; CDR3: CASSLGGVTYEQYF; D: NA; size: NA; V: TRBV27; J: TRBJ2-7
DNA: TGTGCCAGCAGCCAAGACATTTTTCCCTACGAGCAGTACTTC; CDR3: CASSQDIFPYEQYF; D: NA; size: NA; V: TRBV14; J: TRBJ2-7
DNA: TGTGCCAGCAGCTCCGGGATCGATGGTACTGAAGCTTTCTTT; CDR3: CASSSGIDGTEAFF; D: NA; size: once; V: TRBV7-3; J: TRBJ1-1
DNA: TGTGCCAGCAGCCCCGACAGTTACAATGAGCAGTTCTTC; CDR3: CASSPDSYNEQFF; D: NA; size: NA; V: TRBV7-2; J: TRBJ2-1
DNA: TGTGCCAGCAGCGCAACAGGGGTCCGCTACGAGCAGTACTTC; CDR3: CASSATGVRYEQYF; D: TRBD1; size: few; V: TRBV7-8; J: TRBJ2-7
DNA: TGTGCCAGCAGGTGGGCAGGGGCGGATGGGGAGACCCAGTACTTC; CDR3: CASRWAGADGETQYF; D: NA; size: NA; V: TRBV6-1; J: TRBJ2-5
DNA: TGTGCCTCCAATCTAGCGGGAGGTCGAGATACGCAGTATTTT; CDR3: CASNLAGGRDTQYF; D: TRBD2; size: NA; V: TRBV30; J: TRBJ2-3
DNA: TGCGCCAGCAGCCATATGTCCGGGCGGGACGAGCAGTACTTC; CDR3: CASSHMSGRDEQYF; D: NA; size: NA; V: TRBV4-1; J: TRBJ2-7
DNA: TGCGCCAGCAGCCCTCTCCCCCCGGAGCAGTTCTTC; CDR3: CASSPLPPEQFF; D: NA; size: NA; V: TRBV5-1; J: TRBJ2-1
DNA: TGTGCCAGCAGTACGGGGGGTAATCAGCCCCAGCATTTT; CDR3: CASSTGGNQPQHF; D: NA; size: NA; V: TRBV6-5; J: TRBJ1-5
DNA: TGCGCCAGCAGCCGGCCGGGGGGCCGCTATAATTCACCCCTCCACTTT; CDR3: CASSRPGGRYNSPLHF; D: NA; size: NA; V: TRBV4-1; J: TRBJ1-6
DNA: TGTGCCAGCAGTTTATTAATGCGGGCCGAGCAGTACTTC; CDR3: CASSLLMRAEQYF; D: NA; size: NA; V: TRBV28; J: TRBJ2-7
DNA: TGTGCCAGCAGCCAAGATGGGGGGACTGAAGCTTTCTTT; CDR3: CASSQDGGTEAFF; D: NA; size: NA; V: TRBV14; J: TRBJ1-1
DNA: TGTGCCTGGACCGGACAGGGGGCGAATGAAGCTTTCTTT; CDR3: CAWTGQGANEAFF; D: TRBD1; size: NA; V: TRBV30; J: TRBJ1-1
DNA: TGTGCCAGCAGCAGGGGACTAGCGGGGGCTAATGAGCAGTTCTTC; CDR3: CASSRGLAGANEQFF; D: TRBD2; size: NA; V: TRBV5-4; J: TRBJ2-1
DNA: TGCAGCGGGGGGATTGACAGGGGAACGCCCCAGCATTTT; CDR3: CSGGIDRGTPQHF; D: TRBD1; size: few; V: TRBV29-1; J: TRBJ1-5
DNA: TGCGCCAGCAGCACGGGACTAGGCAAAAACATTCAGTACTTC; CDR3: CASSTGLGKNIQYF; D: TRBD2; size: NA; V: TRBV5-1; J: TRBJ2-4
DNA: TGCGCCAGCAGCCTGACAGGGGCTGGGTACGAGCAGTACTTC; CDR3: CASSLTGAGYEQYF; D: TRBD1; size: NA; V: TRBV5-1; J: TRBJ2-7
DNA: TGTGCCAGCAGTTCCGACAGGGCCCATGGCTACACCTTC; CDR3: CASSSDRAHGYTF; D: TRBD1; size: NA; V: TRBV6-5; J: TRBJ1-2
DNA: TGTGCCAGCAGCGCCCAGTCCGAGCAGTACTTC; CDR3: CASSAQSEQYF; D: NA; size: few; V: TRBV7-9; J: TRBJ2-7
DNA: TGTGCCAGCAGCTTAACTTCACCCGGGACAGGGCATTCACCCCTCCACTTT; CDR3: CASSLTSPGTGHSPLHF; D: TRBD1; size: NA; V: TRBV7-8; J: TRBJ1-6
DNA: TGTGCCAGCAGCGTAGGTAGGGGTCGCGACAATGAGCAGTTCTTC; CDR3: CASSVGRGRDNEQFF; D: NA; size: NA; V: TRBV9; J: TRBJ2-1
DNA: TGTGCCAGCAGCGCGGGCCGAGTCCTTAATTCACCCCTCCACTTT; CDR3: CASSAGRVLNSPLHF; D: NA; size: NA; V: TRBV5-4; J: TRBJ1-6
DNA: TGTGCCAGCAGCTTGATGGAACAGGGGGGCGGCTACACCTTC; CDR3: CASSLMEQGGGYTF; D: TRBD1; size: NA; V: TRBV7-2; J: TRBJ1-2
DNA: TGTGCCAGCAGTTATAACAGGAACTATAAAGAGACCCAGTACTTC; CDR3: CASSYNRNYKETQYF; D: NA; size: NA; V: TRBV6-5; J: TRBJ2-5
DNA: TGCGCCAGCAGCCTCTACCACACAGATACGCAGTATTTT; CDR3: CASSLYHTDTQYF; D: NA; size: NA; V: TRBV4-1; J: TRBJ2-3
DNA: TGTGCCAGCAGCTTGAGAGGACAGACCCTCTCCTACGAGCAGTACTTC; CDR3: CASSLRGQTLSYEQYF; D: NA; size: NA; V: TRBV11-3; J: TRBJ2-7
DNA: TGTGCCAGCTCACCGGGGGGGAATCAGCCCCAGCATTTT; CDR3: CASSPGGNQPQHF; D: NA; size: NA; V: TRBV18; J: TRBJ1-5
DNA: TGTGCCAGCAGTTTAAAAATCCGACAGACGTATAGCAATCAGCCCCAGCATTTT; CDR3: CASSLKIRQTYSNQPQHF; D: NA; size: NA; V: TRBV28; J: TRBJ1-5
DNA: TGTGCCAGCAGCGCCTTAGCGGGAGGGACAACAGATACGCAGTATTTT; CDR3: CASSALAGGTTDTQYF; D: TRBD2; size: NA; V: TRBV7-3; J: TRBJ2-3
DNA: TGTGCCAGCAGCCTGGACAGCACCGGGGAGCTGTTTTTT; CDR3: CASSLDSTGELFF; D: NA; size: NA; V: TRBV11-2; J: TRBJ2-2
DNA: TGTGCCAGCAGTGAAGCCTTATTCGGGTTTGAAAGTCAGCCCCAGCATTTT; CDR3: CASSEALFGFESQPQHF; D: NA; size: NA; V: TRBV6-1; J: TRBJ1-5
DNA: TGCGCCAGCAGTACCGGCCCCGGGGAAAAACTGTTTTTT; CDR3: CASSTGPGEKLFF; D: NA; size: NA; V: TRBV10-2; J: TRBJ1-4
DNA: TGCGCCAGCAGCCAAGATGGAGGGCAGGGGAACACCGGGGAGCTGTTTTTT; CDR3: CASSQDGGQGNTGELFF; D: NA; size: NA; V: TRBV4-1; J: TRBJ2-2
DNA: TGCGCCCTGCGGGCAATAGGCCCGGGCGAGAATGAGCAGTTCTTC; CDR3: CALRAIGPGENEQFF; D: NA; size: NA; V: TRBV10-2; J: TRBJ2-1
DNA: TGCGCCAGCAGCTCCCCTACACGGCAGGGAATCACCGGGGAGCTGTTTTTT; CDR3: CASSSPTRQGITGELFF; D: NA; size: NA; V: TRBV5-1; J: TRBJ2-2
DNA: TGTGCCAGCAGCCCGACTAGCGGGGGGCTCCAAGAGACCCAGTACTTC; CDR3: CASSPTSGGLQETQYF; D: TRBD2; size: NA; V: TRBV7-9; J: TRBJ2-5
DNA: TGTGCCAGCAGCTTAGATGGGAGCACCGGGGAGCTGTTTTTT; CDR3: CASSLDGSTGELFF; D: NA; size: few; V: TRBV7-8; J: TRBJ2-2
DNA: TGTGCCAGTAAGGCACAGGGGGCTTTGAGCGAGCAGTACTTC; CDR3: CASKAQGALSEQYF; D: TRBD1; size: once; V: TRBV19; J: TRBJ2-7